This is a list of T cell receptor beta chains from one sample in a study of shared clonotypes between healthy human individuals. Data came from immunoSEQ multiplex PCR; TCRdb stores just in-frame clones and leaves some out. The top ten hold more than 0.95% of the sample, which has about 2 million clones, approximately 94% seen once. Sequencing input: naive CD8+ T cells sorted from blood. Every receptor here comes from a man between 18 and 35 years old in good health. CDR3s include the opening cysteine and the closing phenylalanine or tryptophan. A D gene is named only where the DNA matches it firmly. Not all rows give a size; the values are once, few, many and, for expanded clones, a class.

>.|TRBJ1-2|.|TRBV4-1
TGCGCCAGCAGCCAAGCGCGGGGAGGAGGCTATGGCTACACCTTC
CASSQARGGGYGYTF
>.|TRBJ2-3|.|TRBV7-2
TGTGCCAGCAGCCGCGGCTGGGGCTCAGATACGCAGTATTTT
CASSRGWGSDTQYF
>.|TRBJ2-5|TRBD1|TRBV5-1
TGCGCCAGCAGCTTTCCCCGGGACAGGGGCGAAGAGACCCAGTACTTC
CASSFPRDRGEETQYF
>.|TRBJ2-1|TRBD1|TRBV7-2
TGTGCCAGCAGCTTAGAAGGGACAGCTAACAATGAGCAGTTCTTC
CASSLEGTANNEQFF
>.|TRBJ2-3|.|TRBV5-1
TGCGCCAGCAGCTTGGTAGGGGCTACAGATACGCAGTATTTT
CASSLVGATDTQYF
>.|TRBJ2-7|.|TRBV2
TGTGCCAGCAAAGGGCGGGGCGCTCACTCCTACGAGCAGTACTTC
CASKGRGAHSYEQYF
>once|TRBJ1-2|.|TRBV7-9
TGTGCCACCTGGACAGCAACCTATGGCTACACCTTC
CATWTATYGYTF
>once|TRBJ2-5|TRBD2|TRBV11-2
TGTGCCAGCAGCCCCCATCAAGGACTAGCGGGGGGATGGGGAGAGACCCAGTACTTC
CASSPHQGLAGGWGETQYF
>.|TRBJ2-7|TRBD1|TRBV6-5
TGTGCCAGCAGCCAGACAGGGTCCTACGAGCAGTACTTC
CASSQTGSYEQYF
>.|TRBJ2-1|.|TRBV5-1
TGCGCCAGCAGCTTACCGAGCTACAATGAGCAGTTCTTC
CASSLPSYNEQFF
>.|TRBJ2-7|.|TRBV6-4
TGTGCCAGCAGTGTCCCCTCCGACAGCCGCGGCAAGCACGAGCAGTACTTC
CASSVPSDSRGKHEQYF
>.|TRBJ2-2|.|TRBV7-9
TGTGCCAGCAGCCTGGTTAAGGGAGTTGGCACCGGGGAGCTGTTTTTT
CASSLVKGVGTGELFF
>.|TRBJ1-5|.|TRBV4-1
TGCGCCAGCAGCCAAGAGGCAGGGACCTATAGCAATCAGCCCCAGCATTTT
CASSQEAGTYSNQPQHF